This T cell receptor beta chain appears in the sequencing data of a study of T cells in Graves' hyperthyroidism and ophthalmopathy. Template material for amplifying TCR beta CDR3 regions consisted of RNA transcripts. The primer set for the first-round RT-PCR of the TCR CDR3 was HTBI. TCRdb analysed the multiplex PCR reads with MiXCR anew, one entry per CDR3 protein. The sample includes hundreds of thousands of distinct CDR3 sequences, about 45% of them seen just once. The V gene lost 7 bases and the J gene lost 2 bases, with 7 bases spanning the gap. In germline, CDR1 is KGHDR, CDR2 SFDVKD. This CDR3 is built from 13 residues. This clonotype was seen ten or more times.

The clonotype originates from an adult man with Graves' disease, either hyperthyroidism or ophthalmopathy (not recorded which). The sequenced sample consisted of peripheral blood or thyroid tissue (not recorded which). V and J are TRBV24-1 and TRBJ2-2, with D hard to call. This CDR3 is CATSEPNTGELFF. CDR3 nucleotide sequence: TGTGCCACCAGCGAACCTAACACCGGGGAGCTGTTTTTT.